The rows below give T cell receptor beta chains drawn from one sample of a study of T cell responses to AZD1222 COVID-19 vaccine. Produced via immunoSEQ multiplex PCR; TCRdb's table is partial and in-frame only. This sample carries over 85,000 clones, about 88% of them seen once, and the ten largest clones take 1.6%. The sequences come from peripheral blood, collected on day 0 of AZD1222 vaccination. The receptor set was obtained from an adult in good health. Each CDR3 is given with its conserved first and last residue. A D gene is named only where the DNA matches it firmly. The size entry is marked missing in some rows and otherwise reads once, few, many or a size class.

d_gene	v_gene	j_gene	abundance	CDR3aa	CDR3nt
TRBD2	TRBV10-2	TRBJ2-2	-	CASILAANTGELFF	TGCGCCAGCATCCTAGCGGCGAACACCGGGGAGCTGTTTTTT
TRBD2	TRBV27	TRBJ2-7	-	CASSFLSGSAGEQYF	TGTGCCAGCAGTTTTCTGAGCGGGAGTGCGGGGGAGCAGTACTTC
-	TRBV27	TRBJ1-4	-	CASSIQGTHEKLFF	TGTGCCAGCAGTATACAGGGTACCCATGAAAAACTGTTTTTT
TRBD1	TRBV6-5	TRBJ2-7	-	CASSYLTRTGGREQYF	TGTGCCAGCAGTTACCTGACCCGGACAGGGGGCCGCGAGCAGTACTTC
-	TRBV15	TRBJ1-5	-	CATSSGTTQSNQPQHF	TGTGCCACCAGCAGCGGGACAACCCAAAGCAATCAGCCCCAGCATTTT
-	TRBV7-9	TRBJ1-2	-	CASSVVGGGGYTF	TGTGCCAGCAGCGTGGTAGGAGGAGGGGGCTACACCTTC
-	TRBV7-8	TRBJ1-2	-	CASSYVSSGYTF	TGTGCCAGCAGCTACGTGTCGTCTGGCTACACCTTC
-	TRBV3-1/TRBV3-2	TRBJ2-5	-	CASSQSGQTQYF	TGTGCCAGCAGCCAATCGGGACAGACCCAGTACTTC
TRBD1	TRBV20-1	TRBJ1-5	-	CSASRTGGHQPQHF	TGCAGTGCTAGTCGGACAGGGGGCCATCAGCCCCAGCATTTT
TRBD1	TRBV6-1	TRBJ1-1	-	CASSVPQGGLNTEAFF	TGTGCCAGCAGTGTCCCCCAGGGGGGGTTGAACACTGAAGCTTTCTTT
TRBD1	TRBV29-1	TRBJ1-5	once	CSVADRGLQPQHF	TGCAGCGTTGCGGACAGGGGCCTTCAGCCCCAGCATTTT
-	TRBV12-3/TRBV12-4	TRBJ1-4	-	CASSLYEKLFF	TGTGCCAGCAGTTTATATGAAAAACTGTTTTTT
-	TRBV6-5	TRBJ2-7	-	CASKGNSYEQYF	TGTGCCAGCAAAGGCAACTCCTACGAGCAGTACTTC
TRBD2	TRBV5-1	TRBJ2-1	-	CASRLGLAGSYNEQFF	TGCGCCAGCAGGCTTGGATTAGCGGGAAGCTACAATGAGCAGTTCTTC
TRBD2	TRBV5-1	TRBJ2-1	-	CASSSGATSGRRAYNEQFF	TGCGCCAGCAGCTCGGGAGCGACTAGCGGGAGAAGGGCGTACAATGAGCAGTTCTTC
TRBD1	TRBV6-9	TRBJ1-6	-	CAGRDRGFSYNSPLHF	TGTGCCGGAAGGGACAGGGGGTTCTCCTATAATTCACCCCTCCACTTT
-	TRBV5-1	TRBJ2-2	-	CASRWGSGTGELFF	TGCGCCAGCAGATGGGGGTCGGGCACCGGGGAGCTGTTTTTT
-	TRBV27	TRBJ2-1	-	CASSYSYNEQFF	TGTGCCAGCAGTTACTCATACAATGAGCAGTTCTTC
TRBD2	TRBV14	TRBJ2-5	once	CASSLRLAGGLETQYF	TGTGCCAGCAGCCTACGACTAGCGGGGGGCCTGGAGACCCAGTACTTC
TRBD1	TRBV5-6	TRBJ2-7	-	CASSPGGQGRLHEQYF	TGTGCCAGCAGCCCGGGGGGACAGGGGCGTCTCCACGAGCAGTACTTC